The T cell receptor beta chain under discussion was sequenced for a study of blood T cell repertoires in COVID-19. Study information: Sources were T cells, B-cell-depleted T cells, or PBMCs; the material itself was cDNA or gDNA.

Clones were sequenced by immunoSEQ multiplex PCR, and TCRdb holds only the in-frame ones, with some missing. The sample carries under 350,000 clones, more than 75% recorded once. Germline CDR1 and CDR2: SEHNR and FQNEAQ (reference sequence). V was cut by 2 bases and J by 0 bases, with 8 bases left in between. This CDR3 comprises 15 residues. The receptor's source is a woman aged 18-30 years who had recovered from COVID-19. The genes are TRBV7-9 and TRBJ2-4, with a weak D call TRBD1 (5 bases). The sequencing input was PBMCs or T cells enriched from blood (not recorded which). The CDR3 protein is CASSLLGVAKNIQYF. The DNA for the CDR3 is TGTGCCAGCAGCTTATTAGGGGTAGCCAAAAACATTCAGTACTTC.